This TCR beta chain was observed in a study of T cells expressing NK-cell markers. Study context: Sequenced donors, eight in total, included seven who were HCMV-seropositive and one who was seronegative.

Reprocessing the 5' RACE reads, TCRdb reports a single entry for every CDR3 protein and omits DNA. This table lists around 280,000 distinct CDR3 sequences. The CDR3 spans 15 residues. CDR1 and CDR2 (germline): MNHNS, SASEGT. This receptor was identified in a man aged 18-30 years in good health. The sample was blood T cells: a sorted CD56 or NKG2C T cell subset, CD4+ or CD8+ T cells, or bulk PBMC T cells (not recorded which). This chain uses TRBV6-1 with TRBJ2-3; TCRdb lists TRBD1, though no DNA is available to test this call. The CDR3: CASRPKSTRPETQYF.